Below are 27 T cell receptor beta chains sequenced from a single sample in a study of identical twins (dated by TCRdb to the mid-2010s). Library preparation was by 5' RACE. The data were produced on an Illumina HiSeq 2000. Through fastp at Q25 and MiXCR, TCRdb rebuilt clones from the public reads, retaining in-frame beta chains. Each CDR3 protein gets just one entry, which takes the most common genes and DNA from the rows behind it. The sample table holds 200,000 to 250,000 distinct CDR3 sequences, of which about 7% were seen once. Of the sample, roughly 3.7% is held by the ten largest clones. The same data also contributed to another study, on yellow fever vaccine responses in identical twins.

Sequenced input: memory (CD45RO+) T cells sorted from blood. The sample's cell subset or site, from its label and the paper: CD45RO+ enriched T cells. The receptors originated from a woman under 30 in good health.

This clonotype was counted ten times or more. V is TRBV29-1 and J is TRBJ2-4; no firm D call. From germline, CDR1 is SQVTM and CDR2 ANQGSEA. V gave up 5 bases and J gave up 0 bases, with 11 bases separating them. This CDR3 region has 14 residues. CDR3 loop: CSVPPTLAKNIQYF. CDR3 sequence (DNA): TGCAGCGTTCCCCCCACCCTAGCCAAAAACATTCAGTACTTC.

This clonotype was counted between two and nine times. The chain joins TRBV5-1 to TRBJ1-2, with a weak D call TRBD1 (5 bases). Trimming shortened V by 0 bases and J by 6 bases, and 15 bases separated the two germline ends. The CDR3 has 15 amino acids. Germline values: CDR1 SGHRS, CDR2 YFSETQ. The CDR3 protein is CASSLAQGGKDGYTF. CDR3 nucleotides: TGCGCCAGCAGCTTGGCCCAGGGAGGCAAGGATGGCTACACCTTC.

The gene calls are TRBV12-3 or TRBV12-4 and TRBJ1-5, with unresolved D. Trimming shortened V by 2 bases and J by 6 bases, and 8 bases separated the two germline ends. This CDR3 is built from 13 residues. CDR3 nucleotides: TGTGCCAGCAGTTTATTTTCCGGTCAGCCCCAGCATTTT. Amino acids: CASSLFSGQPQHF.

The sample holds many counts of this clonotype. This sequence joins TRBV12-3 or TRBV12-4 and TRBJ2-7, with TRBD2 matching 7 bases. The trim removed 3 bases at V and 1 base at J, leaving 6 bases unmatched. The CDR3 totals 15 residues. In nucleotides, the CDR3 is TGTGCCAGCAGTTTTGCAGGCGGGAGATCCTACGAGCAGTACTTC. Protein sequence: CASSFAGGRSYEQYF.

The CDR3 here is CSVEPGVAGELFF. DNA of the CDR3: TGCAGCGTTGAACCGGGGGTTGCCGGGGAGCTGTTTTTT. V usage is TRBV29-1 and J usage is TRBJ2-2; D is possibly TRBD2 (6 bases). Trimming removed 2 bases at V and 6 bases at J, with 10 bases between. The CDR3 is 13 residues long. The germline V gene encodes CDR1 SQVTM and CDR2 ANQGSEA.

This clonotype was picked up a small number of times. This chain joins TRBV10-3 and TRBJ1-2; D is uncertain. Germline CDR1 is ENHRY and CDR2 is SYGVKD. V was pared by 0 bases and J by 6 bases, with 14 bases between. CDR3 size: 15 residues. In nucleotides, the CDR3 is TGTGCCATCAGTGAGTCGGGCAGCGGAGAAGATGGCTACACCTTC. Protein sequence: CAISESGSGEDGYTF.

This clonotype was seen repeatedly, ten times or more. The rearrangement joins TRBV5-1 to TRBJ2-1; TRBD1 aligns across 8 bases. Germline CDR1 reads SGHRS; CDR2 reads YFSETQ. V shed 4 bases, J shed 6 bases, and the junction held 12 bases outside the gene matches. The length of the CDR3 is 16 residues. The CDR3 loop reads CASSAQPQGAGNEQFF. The CDR3 nucleotides are TGCGCCAGCAGCGCCCAACCCCAGGGGGCCGGCAATGAGCAGTTCTTC.

This clonotype was counted many times. The chain couples TRBV12-3 or TRBV12-4 to TRBJ2-2; 9 bases map to TRBD1. The CDR3 runs 15 residues. V gave up 7 bases and J gave up 6 bases; unmatched junction bases: 9. In DNA form, the CDR3 reads TGTGCCAGCACCTCCATAACAGGGGGCTCCGGGGAGCTGTTTTTT. It yields the protein CASTSITGGSGELFF.

This clonotype has ten or more counts. J is TRBJ1-6 and V is TRBV2; TRBD1 matches at 7 bases. V was pared by 6 bases and J by 9 bases, with 8 bases of the junction left unmatched. Germline V lookup: CDR1 SNHLY, CDR2 FYNNEI. This CDR3 has 14 residues. This chain's CDR3 is CASRSGGTSSPLHF. The CDR3 DNA is TGTGCCAGCAGGTCAGGGGGGACTTCTTCACCCCTCCACTTT.

V and J are TRBV27 and TRBJ2-7; D unresolved. V lost 3 bases and J lost 0, with 9 bases in between. There are 14 residues in the CDR3. Germline V CDR1 and CDR2: MNHEY, SMNVEV (reference sequence). CDR3 sequence: CASSFNGLSYEQYF. The CDR3 DNA is TGTGCCAGCAGTTTCAACGGCCTCTCCTACGAGCAGTACTTC.

The count of this clonotype is one. The V gene is TRBV18, the J gene TRBJ2-2, with D maybe TRBD1 (5 bases). This CDR3 is 17 amino acids long. CDR1 is KGHSH, CDR2 LQKENI, per germline. V was cut by 2 bases and J by 2 bases, with 15 bases left in between. The CDR3 here is CASSPTRQDTNTGELFF. CDR3 nucleotides: TGTGCCAGCTCACCAACAAGGCAGGACACTAACACCGGGGAGCTGTTTTTT.

J is TRBJ2-3 and V is TRBV2, with D uncertain. The CDR3 is 15 amino acids. Trimming took 10 bases from V and 6 from J, leaving 23 bases between them. Per germline, CDR1 SNHLY and CDR2 FYNNEI. The CDR3 bases are TGTGCCACCTCCCCTGGGGTAGTACTATCCGATACGCAGTATTTT. Translating it yields CATSPGVVLSDTQYF.

This clonotype came up many times. The gene calls are TRBV7-8 and TRBJ1-5; a weak D match, TRBD1 (5 bases). The CDR3 has 14 residues. Germline V gives CDR1 SGHVS, CDR2 FQNEAQ. Between the trimmed V and J ends, which lost 5 bases and 5 bases, there was a span of 13 bases. In DNA form, the CDR3 reads TGTGCCAGCAGCCCCCAGGGTAGGGATCAGCCCCAGCATTTT. It is translated as CASSPQGRDQPQHF.

This clonotype was detected ten times or more. The gene calls are TRBV5-1 and TRBJ2-1, with TRBD2 matching 13 bases. The junction had 5 bases not matched to a gene; V was cut back by 4 bases and J by 7 bases. The germline V gene has CDR1 SGHRS and CDR2 YFSETQ. The length of the CDR3 is 15 residues. The CDR3 DNA reads TGCGCCAGCAGCGCGGGACTAGCGGGAAATAATGAGCAGTTCTTC. It specifies CASSAGLAGNNEQFF.

A remark on this clonotype: An end of the junction does not agree with germline; a read error may underlie this. This rearrangement joins TRBV12-3 or TRBV12-4 to TRBJ2-6, with 7 bases identical to TRBD2. This CDR3 contains 17 residues. CDR3 in DNA: TGTGCCAGCTGTTTACGGGCGGGAGAAGCTGGGGCCAACGTCCTGACTTTC. Protein: CASCLRAGEAGANVLTF.

This clonotype was observed many times. This chain connects TRBV6-1 to TRBJ1-4; D is unclear. CDR1 MNHNS and CDR2 SASEGT come from the germline V gene. Trimming removed 1 base from V and 0 bases from J, with 9 bases in between. This CDR3 spans 16 amino acids. As DNA, the CDR3 is TGTGCCAGCAGTGAAGGTGCCGCCCCAACTAATGAAAAACTGTTTTTT. Translation gives CASSEGAAPTNEKLFF.

This clonotype was detected only a few times. V usage is TRBV5-1 and J usage is TRBJ1-1, with a possible D match to TRBD1 (6 bases). Trimming stripped 4 bases from V and 4 bases from J, with 11 bases between. This CDR3 is 13 amino acids long. Looked up from germline, CDR1 is SGHRS and CDR2 is YFSETQ. CDR3 DNA sequence: TGCGCCAGCAGCAGATTCAGGGGCACTGAAGCTTTCTTT. Its protein is CASSRFRGTEAFF.

In this sample, this clonotype turned up a few times. The chain employs TRBV7-7 and TRBJ2-5, with D possibly TRBD2 on 6 matching bases. This CDR3 has 14 amino acids. V was trimmed by 4 bases and J by 4 bases, leaving 13 bases between them. Per the germline V gene, CDR1 is SSHAT and CDR2 is FNYEAQ (reference sequence). The CDR3 DNA reads as TGTGCCAGCAGCTCCGGGACTCCAGGAGAGACCCAGTACTTC. Amino acids: CASSSGTPGETQYF.

The sample holds many counts of this clonotype. This sequence joins TRBV28 and TRBJ2-3; TRBD1 agrees at 7 bases. There are 17 residues in the CDR3. With 8 bases clipped from V and 2 bases from J, the junction kept 16 bases outside the gene matches. CDR1 and CDR2 from the germline V gene are MDHEN and SYDVKM. CDR3 region: CASAYRGQRLYTDTQYF. The CDR3 nucleotides read TGTGCCAGCGCCTACCGGGGACAGAGACTATACACAGATACGCAGTATTTT.

This clonotype was detected only a few times. The CDR3 DNA reads as TGTGCCAGCAGTGAAACAGGGGTAGTCTACGAGCAGTACGTC. Its translation is CASSETGVVYEQYV. V is TRBV6-1 and J is TRBJ2-7; TRBD1 agrees at 7 bases. CDR1 is MNHNS and CDR2 is SASEGT in the germline V gene. With 2 bases clipped from V and 3 bases from J, the junction kept 4 bases outside the gene matches. This CDR3 comprises 14 residues.

This clonotype has ten or more counts. The rearrangement links TRBV29-1 to TRBJ2-3; 7 nucleotides align to TRBD1. CDR3 length: 12 amino acids. Unmatched junction bases numbered 4, after V lost 6 bases and J lost 4 bases. Looked up from germline, CDR1 is SQVTM and CDR2 is ANQGSEA. In DNA form, the CDR3 reads TGCAGCGTGCAGGGGGAATCAGATACGCAGTATTTT. It codes for CSVQGESDTQYF.

This clonotype was counted only a few times. The chain links TRBV11-3 to TRBJ2-2; D is unresolved. CDR3 length: 15 residues. Germline V gene lookup returns CDR1 SGHNT and CDR2 YENEEA. Trimming removed 5 bases from V and 3 bases from J, with 13 bases in between. CDR3 sequence reads: CASSRLPEDTGELFF. The CDR3 bases are TGTGCCAGCAGCCGGCTCCCCGAGGACACCGGGGAGCTGTTTTTT.

This clonotype has ten or more counts. The rearrangement joins TRBV5-1 to TRBJ1-5; D is ambiguous. Germline CDR1 reads SGHRS; CDR2 reads YFSETQ. The V end was cut by 4 bases, the J end by 6 bases, with 14 bases between. This CDR3 is built from 14 residues. CDR3 sequence (DNA): TGCGCCAGCAGCGAAGGCGACAAGTCTCAGCCCCAGCATTTT. Protein: CASSEGDKSQPQHF.

This clonotype has only a few counts. The CDR3 loop reads CASSYGLYSLSGANVLTF. CDR3 DNA: TGTGCCAGCAGTTATGGACTATATTCTCTCTCTGGGGCCAACGTCCTGACTTTC. The chain joins TRBV11-1 to TRBJ2-6, with D possibly matching TRBD2 (6 bases). Trimming left V 6 bases short and J 0 bases short, with 18 bases between. CDR1 SGHAT and CDR2 FQDESV come from the germline V gene (reference sequence). There are 18 residues in the CDR3.

This rearrangement joins TRBV2 to TRBJ1-1; no reliable D call. V was pared by 0 bases and J by 0 bases, with 5 bases between. Germline V lookup: CDR1 SNHLY, CDR2 FYNNEI. The CDR3 totals 14 residues. The CDR3 DNA is TGTGCCAGCAGTGAAGCCAGCATGAACACTGAAGCTTTCTTT. Amino acid sequence: CASSEASMNTEAFF.

Only a few counts were recorded for this clonotype. The chain links TRBV5-1 to TRBJ1-1, with D unresolved. The CDR3 sequence is 14 residues long. Per the germline V gene, CDR1 is SGHRS and CDR2 is YFSETQ. The V end was cut by 4 bases, the J end by 7 bases, with 17 bases between. The CDR3 protein is CASSQGSGVGEAFF. The DNA of the CDR3 is TGCGCCAGCAGCCAAGGATCGGGAGTTGGTGAAGCTTTCTTT.

J is TRBJ2-1 and V is TRBV27; D ambiguous. The CDR3 is made up of 15 amino acids. Germline values: CDR1 MNHEY, CDR2 SMNVEV (reference sequence). Trimming left V 8 bases short and J 3 bases short, with 17 bases between. The CDR3 DNA reads as TGTGCCAGCTTATCTTTAAGCCAGGTCTACAATGAGCAGTTCTTC. This sequence encodes CASLSLSQVYNEQFF.